This entry lists 8 T cell receptor beta chains sequenced from one sample in a study of T cell repertoires in ileal Crohn's disease. This table comes from immunoSEQ multiplex PCR, and its TCRdb copy is limited to in-frame clones, with some not included. Of 13,000 to 15,000 clones listed, roughly 80% were seen once; the top ten hold under 7%. The sequenced sample consisted of ileal tissue. Receptors originate from an adult with Crohn's disease.

This chain uses TRBV5-6 with TRBJ1-4, with no clear D. The length of the CDR3 is 13 residues. Trimming took off 2 bases at V and 13 bases at J, with 15 bases between the two ends. Germline V gene sequence: CDR1 SGHDT, CDR2 YYEEEE. This CDR3 reads CASSFQVVGRLFF. The CDR3 coding sequence is TGTGCCAGCAGCTTCCAGGTCGTGGGCCGACTGTTTTTT.

Turning to this clone: This sample also contains other DNA sequences that code for the same CDR3. V usage is TRBV10-1 and J usage is TRBJ2-7; 7 nucleotides align to TRBD2. The CDR3 consists of 15 residues. V was clipped by 3 bases and J by 2 bases; unmatched bases: 7. Germline V gene sequence: CDR1 WNHNN, CDR2 SYGVQD (reference sequence). The CDR3 region is CASSEGLAVTYEQYF. CDR3 in DNA: TGCGCCAGCAGTGAAGGCCTAGCGGTTACCTACGAGCAGTACTTC.

V usage is TRBV29-1 and J usage is TRBJ1-3; D gene ambiguous. Germline-derived CDR1 and CDR2 are SQVTM and ANQGSEA. Trimming removed 4 bases from V and 4 bases from J, with 8 bases in between. The length of the CDR3 is 12 residues. The CDR3 loop reads CSVGSYGNTIYF. The CDR3 coding sequence is TGCAGCGTTGGAAGCTACGGAAACACCATATATTTT.

The chain couples TRBV7-2 to TRBJ2-7, with D hard to call. This CDR3 region has 13 residues. With 2 bases removed from V and 7 bases from J, the gap between germline ends came to 12 bases. CDR1 is SGHTA and CDR2 is FQGNSA in the germline V gene. As DNA, the CDR3 is TGTGCCAGCAGCTTACCGCCGCGCTGGGAGCAGTACTTC. Its protein is CASSLPPRWEQYF.

This clone has only one observation. The V call is TRBV7-2, the J call TRBJ2-1; TRBD2 matches at 11 bases. CDR1 is SGHTA and CDR2 is FQGNSA in the germline V gene. Trimming removed 3 bases from V and 6 bases from J; junction bases left unmatched: 4. The CDR3 has 15 residues. CDR3 residues: CASSLGLAAINEQFF. The CDR3 bases are TGTGCCAGCAGCTTGGGACTAGCGGCCATCAATGAGCAGTTCTTC.

The rearrangement joins TRBV19 to TRBJ1-5; weak D call: TRBD1 (5 bases). Trimming took 1 base from V and 4 from J, leaving 14 bases between them. Germline lookup yields CDR1 LNHDA and CDR2 SQIVND (reference sequence). The CDR3 is 16 residues long. DNA of the CDR3: TGTGCCAGTAGTATAGCATTTCTACAGGTTAATCAGCCCCAGCATTTT. This translates into CASSIAFLQVNQPQHF.

This CDR3 is CASSLVQGQDGYTF. Here the CDR3 DNA reads TGCGCCAGCAGCTTAGTTCAGGGGCAAGATGGCTACACCTTC. This chain connects TRBV5-1 to TRBJ1-2; TRBD1 might be the D (6 bases). Per germline, CDR1 SGHRS and CDR2 YFSETQ. Trimming took 2 bases from V and 6 from J, leaving 14 bases between them. This CDR3 spans 14 amino acids. Variable domain in full (rest from reference TRBV5-1 and TRBJ1-2): KAGVTQTPRYLIKTRGQQVTLSCSPISGHRSVSWYQQTPGQGLQFLFEYFSETQRNKGNFPGRFSGRQFSNSRSEMNVSTLELGDSALYLCASSLVQGQDGYTFGSGTRLTVV.

The chain recombines TRBV6-1 with TRBJ1-5, with D possibly matching TRBD1 (5 bases). V shed 7 bases and J shed 3 bases, with 16 bases lying between them. This CDR3 spans 15 amino acids. Germline CDR1 reads MNHNS; CDR2 reads SASEGT. The CDR3 DNA follows: TGTGCCAGCATTGACGGACACCTTATCAATCAGCCCCAGCATTTT. This sequence encodes CASIDGHLINQPQHF.